The TCR beta chain under discussion was sequenced for a study of T cell clonality in common variable immunodeficiency. There are a few counts of this clone. The antigen remains undetermined. Read coverage stops 3 residues before the CDR3 terminus; the germline J gene supplies the remainder. The study, taken as a whole, reports: Reportedly, TCR beta sequences from common variable immunodeficiency showed fewer deletions and N-nucleotide insertions. Compared with controls, CVID subjects had fewer shared TCRbeta clones. CVID subjects had higher TCRbeta clonality than healthy controls, most marked in about a third.

Here immunoSEQ multiplex PCR was the method, and the copy in TCRdb shows in-frame clones only, minus some. The sample is made up of around 24,000 clones, none counted only once. CVID subjects were around 16 female and around 28 male, aged about 8 to 65. The CDR3 is made up of 13 amino acids. V was cut by 5 bases and J by 6 bases, with 10 bases left in between. The germline V gene encodes CDR1 SGHVS and CDR2 FNYEAQ. The TCR originated in a human donor with common variable immunodeficiency. The V and J genes are TRBV7-6 and TRBJ2-2; D is perhaps TRBD1 (5 bases). The source material was peripheral blood mononuclear cells. The sequenced CDR3 bases are TGTGCCAGCAGCCCCAGGGTGTCCGGGGAG. This codes for CASSPRVSGE. The whole CDR3 protein is CASSPRVSGELFF.